This TCR beta chain was profiled in a study of shared T cell receptors in the human thymus. This clone was seen a single time. This CDR3 comprises 16 residues. CDR1 and CDR2 from the germline V gene are SGHTA and FQGNSA. Losses at the gene ends were 5 bases for V and 13 bases for J; bases not matched to a gene: 12. Measured with immunoSEQ multiplex PCR; TCRdb has only the in-frame clones, and not every one. Altogether hundreds of thousands of clones are present, around 87% being singletons, with the ten largest covering 0.009% to 0.0095%. These same data were also listed under a study on human thymus T cells. That report adds: Seemingly biased V and J gene usage marked thymic and blood repertoires. Related research described strongly overlapping thymic repertoires in unrelated people.

This TCR was recovered from a boy in the first two years of life with a congenital heart defect. The sample consisted of thymocytes. The chain is built from TRBV7-2 and TRBJ2-1; 15 bases line up with TRBD2. The CDR3 loop reads CASSKSGLAGGPKQFF. In DNA, the CDR3 is TGTGCCAGCAGCAAGTCCGGACTAGCGGGGGGGCCAAAACAGTTCTTC.